The T cell receptor (beta chain) described here comes from a study of T cell responses to AZD1222 COVID-19 vaccine. Study-level results: Dominant CD4 TCR responses targeted spike regions 160-218 and 743-854. No repertoire was sampled before or during the peak T cell response, only after it. At baseline, just five or six AZD1222 recipients tested seropositive.

Libraries were prepared by immunoSEQ multiplex PCR; TCRdb keeps only in-frame clonotypes and omits some of them. The sample lists roughly 200,000 clones, 85% to 95% seen once, with 1% in the top ten. The CDR3 runs to 16 residues. V lost 0 bases and J 0 bases, leaving 12 bases between the germline ends. Germline values: CDR1 SGHNT, CDR2 YYREEE (reference sequence). About this clone: What it binds is unknown.

The rearrangement links TRBV5-4 to TRBJ1-1; D is ambiguous. The sample was peripheral blood, taken 28 days after the second dose of the MenACWY control vaccine. This TCR was sampled from an adult who received the MenACWY meningococcal vaccine as a control. CDR3 loop: CASSLGGAIMNTEAFF. Written as DNA, the CDR3 is TGTGCCAGCAGCTTGGGTGGAGCTATTATGAACACTGAAGCTTTCTTT.